One TCR beta chain is described in this entry. Its matching antigen is unknown. This sample stems from a study of shared clonotypes between healthy human individuals. Overall study findings and caveats: When compared with the clonotypes that were shared by all four sorted-subset donors, the non-shared clonotypes turned out to have lower generation probabilities.

Sorted-subset replicate PCRs used 150 to 200 ng of genomic DNA. This amount corresponded to 30,000 to 35,000 T cell genomes. Only in-frame clones appear in the TCRdb table, and some are missing; sequencing was by immunoSEQ multiplex PCR. The sample lists 2.5 million or so clones; over 85% were seen once. In the CD4+ fraction, cells were divided into CD45RA+ naive and CD45RA-negative memory subsets. The receptor's source is a man aged 18 to 29 in good health. The sequenced material came from naive CD4+ T cells sorted from blood. The subset denotes: CD45RA+ positively selected.

The CDR3 loop reads CACSQGDMPYEQYF. DNA of the CDR3: TGTGCCTGTTCTCAAGGGGACATGCCATACGAGCAGTACTTC. The chain combines TRBV30 with TRBJ2-7; perhaps TRBD1 as D (6 bases). The V end lost 6 bases, the J end lost 4 bases, and 19 bases lay between the germline ends. The CDR3 consists of 14 residues. Germline CDR1 reads GTSNPN; CDR2 reads SVGIG (reference sequence).